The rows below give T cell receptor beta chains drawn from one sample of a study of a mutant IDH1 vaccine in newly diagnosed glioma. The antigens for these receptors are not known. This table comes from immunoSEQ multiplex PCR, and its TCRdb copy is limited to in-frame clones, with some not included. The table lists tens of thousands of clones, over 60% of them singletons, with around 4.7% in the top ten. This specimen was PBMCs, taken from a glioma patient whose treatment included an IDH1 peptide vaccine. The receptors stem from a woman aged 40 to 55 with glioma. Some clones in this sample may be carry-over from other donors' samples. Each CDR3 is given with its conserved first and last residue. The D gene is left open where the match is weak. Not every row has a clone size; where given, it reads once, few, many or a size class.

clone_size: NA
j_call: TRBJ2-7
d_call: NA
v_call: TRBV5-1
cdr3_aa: CASSLGPDRTYEQYF
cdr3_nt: TGCGCCAGCAGCTTGGGCCCCGACAGGACCTACGAGCAGTACTTC

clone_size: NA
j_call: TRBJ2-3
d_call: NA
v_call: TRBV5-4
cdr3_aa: CASSSGRGAQADTQYF
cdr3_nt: TGTGCCAGCAGCTCAGGACGGGGGGCGCAGGCAGATACGCAGTATTTT

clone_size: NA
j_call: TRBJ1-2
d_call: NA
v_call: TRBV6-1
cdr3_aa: CASTEGGVYGYTF
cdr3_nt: TGTGCCAGCACCGAAGGGGGGGTCTACGGCTACACCTTC

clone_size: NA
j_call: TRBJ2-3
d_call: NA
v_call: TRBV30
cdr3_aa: CAWSFGGAITDTQYF
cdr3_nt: TGTGCCTGGAGTTTCGGCGGGGCGATCACAGATACGCAGTATTTT

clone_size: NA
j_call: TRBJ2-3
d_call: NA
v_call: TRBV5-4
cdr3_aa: CASSYIEGLRTDTQYF
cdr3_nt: TGTGCCAGCAGTTATATAGAGGGACTTCGCACAGATACGCAGTATTTT

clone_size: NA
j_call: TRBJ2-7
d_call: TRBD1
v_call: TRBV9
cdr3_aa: CASSVAGTGNYEQYF
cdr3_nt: TGTGCCAGCAGCGTAGCTGGGACAGGGAACTACGAGCAGTACTTC

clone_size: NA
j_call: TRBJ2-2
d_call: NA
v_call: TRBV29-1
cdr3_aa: CSVGRQAPNTGELFF
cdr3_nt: TGCAGCGTTGGACGGCAGGCCCCGAACACCGGGGAGCTGTTTTTT

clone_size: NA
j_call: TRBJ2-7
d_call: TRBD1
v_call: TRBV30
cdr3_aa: CALGQITYEQYF
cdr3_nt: TGTGCCTTGGGACAGATCACCTACGAGCAGTACTTC

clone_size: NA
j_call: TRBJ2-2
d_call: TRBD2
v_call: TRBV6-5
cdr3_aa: CASSLAGNTGELFF
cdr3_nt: TGTGCCAGCAGCTTAGCGGGGAACACCGGGGAGCTGTTTTTT

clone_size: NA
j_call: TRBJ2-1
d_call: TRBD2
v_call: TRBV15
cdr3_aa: CATSRGGLAGFNEQFF
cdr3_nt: TGTGCCACCAGCAGAGGTGGGCTAGCGGGTTTCAATGAGCAGTTCTTC

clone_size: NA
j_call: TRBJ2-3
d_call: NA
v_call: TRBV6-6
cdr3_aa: CASSRGVRTDTQYF
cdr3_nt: TGTGCCAGCAGCAGGGGGGTCCGCACAGATACGCAGTATTTT

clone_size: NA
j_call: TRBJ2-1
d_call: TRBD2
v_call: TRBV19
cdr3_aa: CASSILGEAGVTYNEQFF
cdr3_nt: TGTGCCAGTAGTATATTGGGTGAAGCGGGGGTGACCTACAATGAGCAGTTCTTC

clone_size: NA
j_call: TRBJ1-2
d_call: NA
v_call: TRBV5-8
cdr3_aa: CASSLVGLGYGYTF
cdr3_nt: TGTGCCAGCAGCTTGGTGGGCTTGGGCTATGGCTACACCTTC

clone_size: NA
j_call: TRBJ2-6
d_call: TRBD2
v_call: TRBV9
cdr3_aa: CASSAGLAGAGANVLTF
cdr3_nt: TGTGCCAGCAGCGCGGGACTAGCGGGGGCTGGGGCCAACGTCCTGACTTTC

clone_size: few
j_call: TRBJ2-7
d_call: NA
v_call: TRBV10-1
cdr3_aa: CASSEPGYEQYF
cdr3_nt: TGCGCCAGCAGTGAACCAGGCTACGAGCAGTACTTC

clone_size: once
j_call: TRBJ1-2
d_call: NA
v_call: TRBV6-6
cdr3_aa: CASSLNRAGYTF
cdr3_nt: TGTGCCAGCAGTTTAAACAGGGCAGGCTACACCTTC

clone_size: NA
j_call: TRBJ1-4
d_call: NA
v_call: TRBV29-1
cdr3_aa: CSVNQGNGEKLFF
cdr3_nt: TGCAGCGTTAATCAGGGTAATGGAGAAAAACTGTTTTTT

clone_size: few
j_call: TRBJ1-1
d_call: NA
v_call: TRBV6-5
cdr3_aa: CASSYSAGSEAFF
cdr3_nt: TGTGCCAGCAGTTACTCGGCGGGATCTGAAGCTTTCTTT

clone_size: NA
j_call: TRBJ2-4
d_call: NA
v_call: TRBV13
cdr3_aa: CASSLTGRPKNIQYF
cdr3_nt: TGTGCCAGCAGCCTCACAGGGCGTCCTAAAAACATTCAGTACTTC

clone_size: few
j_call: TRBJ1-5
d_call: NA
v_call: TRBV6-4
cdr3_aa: CASPTPAGVDQPQHF
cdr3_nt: TGTGCCAGCCCTACGCCCGCAGGGGTCGATCAGCCCCAGCATTTT

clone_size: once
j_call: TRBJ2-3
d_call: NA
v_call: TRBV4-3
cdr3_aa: CASSQDLTDTQYF
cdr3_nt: TGCGCCAGCAGCCAAGATTTGACAGATACGCAGTATTTT

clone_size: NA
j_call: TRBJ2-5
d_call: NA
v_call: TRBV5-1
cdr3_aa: CASSLETGSEGTQYF
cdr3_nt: TGCGCCAGCAGCCTGGAGACAGGGTCGGAGGGGACCCAGTACTTC

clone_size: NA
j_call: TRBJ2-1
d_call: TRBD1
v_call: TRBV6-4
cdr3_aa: CASSDSNGQGIDEQFF
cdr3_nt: TGTGCCAGCAGTGACTCGAATGGACAGGGAATCGATGAGCAGTTCTTC

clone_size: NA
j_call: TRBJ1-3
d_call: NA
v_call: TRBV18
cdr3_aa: CASSPPDLTSGNTIYF
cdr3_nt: TGTGCCAGCTCACCACCGGACCTCACTTCTGGAAACACCATATATTTT

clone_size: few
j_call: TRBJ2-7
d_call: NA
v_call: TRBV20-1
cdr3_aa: CSASPPGEQYF
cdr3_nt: TGCAGTGCTAGCCCCCCCGGCGAGCAGTACTTC

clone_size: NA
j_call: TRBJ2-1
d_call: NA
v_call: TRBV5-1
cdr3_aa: CASSLAWGEQFF
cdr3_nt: TGCGCCAGCAGCTTGGCCTGGGGTGAGCAGTTCTTC

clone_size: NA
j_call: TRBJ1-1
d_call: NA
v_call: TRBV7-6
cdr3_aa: CASSIDLNTEAFF
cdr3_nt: TGTGCCAGCAGTATAGATTTGAACACTGAAGCTTTCTTT

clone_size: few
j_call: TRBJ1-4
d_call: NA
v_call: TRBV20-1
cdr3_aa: CSAPGVEKLFF
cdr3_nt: TGCAGTGCTCCTGGGGTCGAAAAACTGTTTTTT

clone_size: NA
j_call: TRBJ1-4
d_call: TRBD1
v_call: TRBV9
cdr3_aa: CASSSTGGGEKLFF
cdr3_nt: TGTGCCAGCAGCTCGACAGGGGGTGGTGAAAAACTGTTTTTT

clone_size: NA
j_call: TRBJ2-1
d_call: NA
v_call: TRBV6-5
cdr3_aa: CASSYRGLDNEQFF
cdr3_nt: TGTGCCAGCAGTTATCGCGGGCTTGATAATGAGCAGTTCTTC

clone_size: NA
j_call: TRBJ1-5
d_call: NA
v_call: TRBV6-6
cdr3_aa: CASSTQGDQPQHF
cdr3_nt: TGTGCCAGCAGTACACAGGGTGATCAGCCCCAGCATTTT

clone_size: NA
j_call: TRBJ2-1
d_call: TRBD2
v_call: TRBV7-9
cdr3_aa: CASSRGTSNEQFF
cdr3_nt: TGTGCCAGCAGCCGAGGGACTAGCAATGAGCAGTTCTTC

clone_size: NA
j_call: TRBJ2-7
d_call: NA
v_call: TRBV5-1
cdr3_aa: CASSDPQGKYEQYF
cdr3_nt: TGCGCCAGCAGTGATCCGCAGGGGAAATACGAGCAGTACTTC

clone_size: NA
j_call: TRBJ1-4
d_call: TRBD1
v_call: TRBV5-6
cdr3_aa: CASSWGQGWEKLFF
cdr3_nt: TGTGCCAGCAGCTGGGGACAGGGCTGGGAAAAACTGTTTTTT

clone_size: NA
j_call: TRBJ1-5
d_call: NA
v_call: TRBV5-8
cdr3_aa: CASNGDGAQHF
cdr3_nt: TGTGCCAGCAATGGGGACGGGGCCCAGCATTTT

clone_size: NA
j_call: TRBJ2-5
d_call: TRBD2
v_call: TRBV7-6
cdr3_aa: CASSWTSGEPDKFRETQYF
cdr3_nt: TGTGCCAGCAGCTGGACTAGCGGGGAACCAGATAAGTTCCGAGAGACCCAGTACTTC

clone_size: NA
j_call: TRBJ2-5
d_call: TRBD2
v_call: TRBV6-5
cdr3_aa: CASSYGLAETQYF
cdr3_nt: TGTGCCAGCAGTTACGGACTAGCAGAGACCCAGTACTTC

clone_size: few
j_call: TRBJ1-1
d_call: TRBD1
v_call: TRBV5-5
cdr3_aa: CASTYGQGALEAFF
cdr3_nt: TGTGCCAGCACCTATGGACAGGGGGCCCTTGAAGCTTTCTTT

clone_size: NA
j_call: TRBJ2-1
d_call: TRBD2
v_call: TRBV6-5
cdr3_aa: CASSSDLMGEGQEQFF
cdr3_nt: TGTGCCAGCAGTTCGGACTTGATGGGGGAGGGTCAGGAGCAGTTCTTC

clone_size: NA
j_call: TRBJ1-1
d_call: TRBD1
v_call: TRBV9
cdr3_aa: CASSGTGAANTEAFF
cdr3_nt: TGTGCCAGCAGCGGCACAGGGGCCGCTAATACTGAAGCTTTCTTT

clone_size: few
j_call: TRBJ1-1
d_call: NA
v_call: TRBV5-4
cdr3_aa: CASTQWVGGTEAFF
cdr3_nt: TGTGCCAGCACCCAGTGGGTGGGAGGCACTGAAGCTTTCTTT

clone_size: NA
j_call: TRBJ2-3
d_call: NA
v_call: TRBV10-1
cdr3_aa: CASSEWKGSTDTQYF
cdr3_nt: TGCGCCAGCAGTGAGTGGAAGGGTAGCACAGATACGCAGTATTTT

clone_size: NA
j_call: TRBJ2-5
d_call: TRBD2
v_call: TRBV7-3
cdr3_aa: CASSPGLAGGRGETQYF
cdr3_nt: TGTGCCAGCAGCCCAGGACTAGCGGGGGGTCGGGGAGAGACCCAGTACTTC

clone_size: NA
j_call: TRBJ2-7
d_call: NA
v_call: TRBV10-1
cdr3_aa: CASSGGIYEQYF
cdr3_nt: TGCGCCAGCAGTGGAGGGATCTACGAGCAGTACTTC

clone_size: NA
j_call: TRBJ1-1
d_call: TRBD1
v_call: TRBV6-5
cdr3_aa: CASSSTGVPNTEAFF
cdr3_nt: TGTGCCAGCAGCTCCACAGGGGTCCCGAACACTGAAGCTTTCTTT

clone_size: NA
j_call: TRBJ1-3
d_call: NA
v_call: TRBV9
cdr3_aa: CASSVEVPGSTIYF
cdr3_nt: TGTGCCAGCAGCGTAGAGGTCCCTGGAAGCACCATATATTTT

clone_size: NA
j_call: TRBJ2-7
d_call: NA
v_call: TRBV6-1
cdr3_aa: CASSEDRDTYYEQYF
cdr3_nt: TGTGCCAGCAGTGAAGACCGGGACACGTACTACGAGCAGTACTTC

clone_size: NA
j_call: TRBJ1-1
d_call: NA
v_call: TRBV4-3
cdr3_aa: CASSFGRGRLEAFF
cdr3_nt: TGCGCCAGCAGCTTCGGGAGAGGGAGGCTGGAAGCTTTCTTT

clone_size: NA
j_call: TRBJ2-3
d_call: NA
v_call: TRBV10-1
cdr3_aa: CASSESWTLSSTDTQYF
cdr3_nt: TGCGCCAGCAGTGAGTCCTGGACCCTATCTAGCACAGATACGCAGTATTTT

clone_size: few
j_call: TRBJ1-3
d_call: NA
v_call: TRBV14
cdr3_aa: CASSQGVWAGNTIYF
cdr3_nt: TGTGCCAGCAGCCAAGGAGTGTGGGCTGGAAACACCATATATTTT

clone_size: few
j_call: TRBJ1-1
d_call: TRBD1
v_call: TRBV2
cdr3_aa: CASEGQGAVTEAFF
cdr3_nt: TGTGCCAGCGAGGGACAGGGGGCGGTAACTGAAGCTTTCTTT